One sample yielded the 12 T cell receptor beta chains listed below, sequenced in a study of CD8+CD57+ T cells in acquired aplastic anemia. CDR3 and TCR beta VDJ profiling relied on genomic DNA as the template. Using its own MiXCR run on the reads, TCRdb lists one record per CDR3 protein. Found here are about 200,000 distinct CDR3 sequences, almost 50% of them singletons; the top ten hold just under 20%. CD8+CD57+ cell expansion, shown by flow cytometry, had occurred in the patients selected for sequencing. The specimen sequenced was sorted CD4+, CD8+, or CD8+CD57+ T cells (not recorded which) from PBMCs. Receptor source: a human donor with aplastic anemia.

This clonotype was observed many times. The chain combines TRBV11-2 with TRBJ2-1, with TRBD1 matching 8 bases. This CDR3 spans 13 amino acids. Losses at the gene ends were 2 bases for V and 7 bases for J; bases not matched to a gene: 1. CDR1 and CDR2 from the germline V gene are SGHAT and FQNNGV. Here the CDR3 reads CASSLQGANEQFF. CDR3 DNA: TGTGCCAGCAGCTTACAGGGGGCTAATGAGCAGTTCTTC.

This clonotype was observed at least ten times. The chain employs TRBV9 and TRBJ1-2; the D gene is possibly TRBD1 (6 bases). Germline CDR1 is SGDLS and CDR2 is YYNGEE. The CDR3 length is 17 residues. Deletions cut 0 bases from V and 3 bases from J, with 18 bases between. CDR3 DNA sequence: TGTGCCAGCAGCGTAGGTCAGGGGAGGGACCCACACTATGGCTACACCTTC. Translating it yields CASSVGQGRDPHYGYTF.

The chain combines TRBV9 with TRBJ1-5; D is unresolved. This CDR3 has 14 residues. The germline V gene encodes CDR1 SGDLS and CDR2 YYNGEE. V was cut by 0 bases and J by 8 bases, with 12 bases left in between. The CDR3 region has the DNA TGTGCCAGCAGCGTAGGTCAACGATTAGAGCCCCAGCATTTT. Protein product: CASSVGQRLEPQHF. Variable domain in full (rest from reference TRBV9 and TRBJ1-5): DSGVTQTPKHLITATGQRVTLRCSPRSGDLSVYWYQQSLDQGLQFLIQYYNGEERAKGNILERFSAQQFPDLHSELNLSSLELGDSALYFCASSVGQRLEPQHFGDGTRLSIL.

The CDR3 DNA follows: TGCAGTGCTAGAGATCCTAGGGGCTACGAGCAGTACTTC. This codes for CSARDPRGYEQYF. This chain uses TRBV20-1 with TRBJ2-5; D might be TRBD1 (5 bases). TRBJ2-7 matches the DNA end more closely, so the J call is doubtful. The CDR3 is 13 residues long. Germline V lookup: CDR1 DFQATT, CDR2 SNEGSKA (reference sequence).

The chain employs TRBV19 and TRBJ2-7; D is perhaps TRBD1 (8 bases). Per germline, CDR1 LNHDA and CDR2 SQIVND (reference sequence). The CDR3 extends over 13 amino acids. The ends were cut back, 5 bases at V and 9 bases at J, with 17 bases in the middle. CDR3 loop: CASSQQGGAVQYF. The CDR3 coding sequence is TGTGCCAGTAGTCAACAGGGGGGGGCCGTGCAGTACTTC. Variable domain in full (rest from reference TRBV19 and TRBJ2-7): DGGITQSPKYLFRKEGQNVTLSCEQNLNHDAMYWYRQDPGQGLRLIYYSQIVNDFQKGDIAEGYSVSREKKESFPLTVTSAQKNPTAFYLCASSQQGGAVQYFGPGTRLTVT.

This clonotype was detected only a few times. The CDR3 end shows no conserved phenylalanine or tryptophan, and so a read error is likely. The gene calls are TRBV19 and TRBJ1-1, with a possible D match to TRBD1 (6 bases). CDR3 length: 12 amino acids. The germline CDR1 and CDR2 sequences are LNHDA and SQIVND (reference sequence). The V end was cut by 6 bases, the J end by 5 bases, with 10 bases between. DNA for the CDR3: TGTGCCAGTAGCCGGACAGTGACTGAAGCTTTCCCT. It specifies CASSRTVTEAFP.

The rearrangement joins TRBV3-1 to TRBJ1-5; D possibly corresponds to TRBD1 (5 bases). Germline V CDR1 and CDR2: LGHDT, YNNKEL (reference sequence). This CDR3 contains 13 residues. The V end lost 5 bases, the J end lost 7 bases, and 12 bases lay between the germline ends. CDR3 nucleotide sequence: TGTGCCAGCAGCATACCGAGGGGACAGCCCCAGCATTTT. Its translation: CASSIPRGQPQHF.

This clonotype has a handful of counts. The CDR3 sequence is CSVEDPGGAFF. The DNA of the CDR3 is TGCAGCGTTGAAGACCCAGGAGGAGCTTTCTTT. The chain combines TRBV29-1 with TRBJ1-1; unclear D gene. Germline V CDR1 and CDR2: SQVTM, ANQGSEA. The CDR3 spans 11 residues. The V gene lost 0 bases and the J gene lost 10 bases, with 9 bases spanning the gap.

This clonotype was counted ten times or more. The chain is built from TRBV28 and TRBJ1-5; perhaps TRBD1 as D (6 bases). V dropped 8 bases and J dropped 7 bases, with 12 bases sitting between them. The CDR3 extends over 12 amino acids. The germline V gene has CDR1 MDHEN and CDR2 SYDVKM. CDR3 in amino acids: CASLQGLQPQHF. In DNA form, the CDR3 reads TGTGCCAGCCTGCAGGGGCTCCAGCCCCAGCATTTT.

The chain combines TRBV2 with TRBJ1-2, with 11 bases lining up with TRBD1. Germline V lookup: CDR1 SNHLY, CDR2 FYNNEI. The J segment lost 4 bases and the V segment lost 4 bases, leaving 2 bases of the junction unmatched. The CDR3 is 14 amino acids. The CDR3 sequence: CASSGTGGPYGYTF. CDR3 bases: TGTGCCAGCAGTGGGACAGGGGGCCCCTATGGCTACACCTTC.

The CDR3 region is CASSVRVLAEETQYF. Here the CDR3 DNA reads TGTGCCAGCAGCGTCCGGGTACTAGCGGAAGAGACCCAGTACTTC. V is TRBV9 and J is TRBJ2-5, with TRBD2 matching over 8 bases. With 2 bases clipped from V and 3 bases from J, the junction kept 6 bases outside the gene matches. This CDR3 comprises 15 residues. The germline V gene encodes CDR1 SGDLS and CDR2 YYNGEE.

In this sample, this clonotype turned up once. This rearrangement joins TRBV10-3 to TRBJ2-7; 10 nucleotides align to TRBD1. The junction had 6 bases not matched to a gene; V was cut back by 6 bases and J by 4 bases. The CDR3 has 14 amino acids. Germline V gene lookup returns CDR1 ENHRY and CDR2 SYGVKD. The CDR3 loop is CAISGTGEGYEQYF. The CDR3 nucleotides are TGTGCCATCAGCGGGACAGGGGAGGGGTACGAGCAGTACTTC.